Sequencing of this TCR beta chain was carried out in a study of blood T cell repertoires in COVID-19. Clones were sequenced by immunoSEQ multiplex PCR, and TCRdb holds only the in-frame ones, with some missing. Seen here are 83,000 or so clones, around nine tenths observed once, and the top ten hold around 7.3%. Input material: peripheral blood. This TCR was sampled from an elderly man with active or convalescent COVID-19.

CDR3 in DNA: TGTGCCAGTAGGGACACAGGGGCCTATGGCTACACCTTC. It translates to CASRDTGAYGYTF. The chain employs TRBV19 and TRBJ1-2, with TRBD1 matching 7 bases. The V and J ends lost 6 bases and 4 bases, in that order; junction bases with no gene match: 5. CDR3 length: 13 amino acids. Looked up from germline, CDR1 is LNHDA and CDR2 is SQIVND (reference sequence).